This is a list of T cell receptor beta chains from one sample in a study of beta chain features in type 1 diabetes. The repertoire was sequenced with immunoSEQ multiplex PCR; TCRdb's copy has only in-frame clones and lacks some. This sample has about 240,000 clones, with around a quarter found just once. The sample taken for sequencing was central memory CD4+ T cells from blood. The receptor set was obtained from a man younger than 40 in good health. Each CDR3 is given with its conserved first and last residue. The D gene is left open where the match is weak. Size values are once, few and many counts, or a class for expanded clones, and some rows have none.

v_call: TRBV5-4; j_call: TRBJ2-1; d_call: TRBD2; clone_size: few; cdr3_length: 12; cdr3_nt: TGTGCCAGCAGCTCCCGGACTAGCCCACAGTTCTTC; cdr3_aa: CASSSRTSPQFF
v_call: TRBV28; j_call: TRBJ2-5; d_call: NA; clone_size: NA; cdr3_length: 12; cdr3_nt: TGTGCCAGCAGGCCACGACAAGAGACCCAGTACTTC; cdr3_aa: CASRPRQETQYF
v_call: TRBV5-4; j_call: TRBJ2-1; d_call: TRBD1; clone_size: few; cdr3_length: 14; cdr3_nt: TGTGCCAGCAGCTTGGTCGACAGGGGAGGCGAGCAGTTCTTC; cdr3_aa: CASSLVDRGGEQFF
v_call: TRBV11-2; j_call: TRBJ2-3; d_call: NA; clone_size: few; cdr3_length: 15; cdr3_nt: TGTGCCAGCAGCTTAGACTTCGGGCCGCGAGATACGCAGTATTTT; cdr3_aa: CASSLDFGPRDTQYF
v_call: TRBV11-2; j_call: TRBJ2-3; d_call: TRBD2; clone_size: NA; cdr3_length: 15; cdr3_nt: TGTGCCAGCAGCACGGGGACTAGCGGAACAGATACGCAGTATTTT; cdr3_aa: CASSTGTSGTDTQYF
v_call: TRBV1; j_call: TRBJ2-2; d_call: NA; clone_size: few; cdr3_length: 15; cdr3_nt: TGCACCAGCAGCCAAGATAAGGGGCACCACCGGGAGCTGTTTTTT; cdr3_aa: CTSSQDKGHHRELFF
v_call: TRBV30; j_call: TRBJ2-3; d_call: TRBD1; clone_size: NA; cdr3_length: 13; cdr3_nt: TGTGCCTGGAGGACAGGGGGCGCCGATACGCAGTATTTT; cdr3_aa: CAWRTGGADTQYF
v_call: TRBV7-2; j_call: TRBJ1-5; d_call: TRBD1; clone_size: few; cdr3_length: 16; cdr3_nt: TGTGCCAGCAGCTGGGGGACAGTCAAAAGCGGTCAGCCCCAGCATTTT; cdr3_aa: CASSWGTVKSGQPQHF
v_call: TRBV29-1; j_call: TRBJ2-7; d_call: NA; clone_size: few; cdr3_length: 14; cdr3_nt: TGCAGCGGATCTGTAGGGGATAGCTCCTACGAGCAGTACTTC; cdr3_aa: CSGSVGDSSYEQYF
v_call: TRBV7-2; j_call: TRBJ2-1; d_call: TRBD2; clone_size: few; cdr3_length: 15; cdr3_nt: TGTGCCAGCAGCGCCAGCGGGGGGGATTACAATGAGCAGTTCTTC; cdr3_aa: CASSASGGDYNEQFF
v_call: TRBV7-9; j_call: TRBJ1-1; d_call: NA; clone_size: NA; cdr3_length: 11; cdr3_nt: TGTGCCAGCCGGGTCCAGGGAGAAGCTTTCTTT; cdr3_aa: CASRVQGEAFF
v_call: TRBV7-2; j_call: TRBJ2-1; d_call: TRBD2; clone_size: NA; cdr3_length: 15; cdr3_nt: TGTGCCAGCGTTCGGAGCGGGGGCCCTCACAATGAGCAGTTCTTC; cdr3_aa: CASVRSGGPHNEQFF
v_call: TRBV6-1; j_call: TRBJ1-1; d_call: NA; clone_size: NA; cdr3_length: 13; cdr3_nt: TGTGCCAGCGTACACACTGGGAACACTGAAGCTTTCTTT; cdr3_aa: CASVHTGNTEAFF
v_call: TRBV28; j_call: TRBJ2-1; d_call: NA; clone_size: few; cdr3_length: 15; cdr3_nt: TGTGCCAGCAGTAAACCGGGACACAAAAACAATGAGCAGTTCTTC; cdr3_aa: CASSKPGHKNNEQFF
v_call: TRBV30; j_call: TRBJ2-1; d_call: NA; clone_size: few; cdr3_length: 11; cdr3_nt: TGTGCCTGGAGTGGGAGGGACGAGCAGTTCTTC; cdr3_aa: CAWSGRDEQFF
v_call: TRBV5-1; j_call: TRBJ2-6; d_call: TRBD1; clone_size: few; cdr3_length: 16; cdr3_nt: TGCGCCAGCAGCTGGACAGGAAACTCTGGGGCCAACGTCCTGACTTTC; cdr3_aa: CASSWTGNSGANVLTF
v_call: TRBV6-5; j_call: TRBJ1-1; d_call: NA; clone_size: NA; cdr3_length: 13; cdr3_nt: TGTGCCAGCAGTTACTCGGTAAGGTCTGAAGCTTTCTTT; cdr3_aa: CASSYSVRSEAFF
v_call: TRBV30; j_call: TRBJ1-1; d_call: NA; clone_size: NA; cdr3_length: 14; cdr3_nt: TGTGCCTGTAACCCCGGACAATTGGACACTGAAGCTTTCTTT; cdr3_aa: CACNPGQLDTEAFF
v_call: TRBV7-2; j_call: TRBJ1-1; d_call: NA; clone_size: NA; cdr3_length: 13; cdr3_nt: TGTGCCAGCAGCTCGGACAGGAACACTGAAGCTTTCTTT; cdr3_aa: CASSSDRNTEAFF
v_call: TRBV9; j_call: TRBJ2-3; d_call: NA; clone_size: NA; cdr3_length: 15; cdr3_nt: TGTGCCAGCAGCGCACTAGGGCGCCGGGAAGATACGCAGTATTTT; cdr3_aa: CASSALGRREDTQYF
v_call: TRBV5-1; j_call: TRBJ2-5; d_call: NA; clone_size: NA; cdr3_length: 13; cdr3_nt: TGCGCCAGCAGCCTGGACAGCCAAGAGACCCAGTACTTC; cdr3_aa: CASSLDSQETQYF
v_call: TRBV7-2; j_call: TRBJ2-1; d_call: TRBD2; clone_size: many; cdr3_length: 12; cdr3_nt: TGTGCCAGCAGCGATAGCGGGGCGGCGCAGTTCTTC; cdr3_aa: CASSDSGAAQFF
v_call: TRBV7-9; j_call: TRBJ2-1; d_call: NA; clone_size: NA; cdr3_length: 16; cdr3_nt: TGTGCCAGCAGCTTAGCGAAGGCAGGCGGCTACGATGAGCAGTTCTTC; cdr3_aa: CASSLAKAGGYDEQFF
v_call: TRBV5-1; j_call: TRBJ2-1; d_call: NA; clone_size: NA; cdr3_length: 15; cdr3_nt: TGCGCCAGCAGCCTTTGGCAACAAGAAGGGAATGAGCAGTTCTTC; cdr3_aa: CASSLWQQEGNEQFF
v_call: TRBV15; j_call: TRBJ1-4; d_call: NA; clone_size: few; cdr3_length: 14; cdr3_nt: TGTGCCACCAGCAGAAAACAGGGCGCCGGGGAACTGTTTTTT; cdr3_aa: CATSRKQGAGELFF
v_call: TRBV7-2; j_call: TRBJ1-6; d_call: NA; clone_size: NA; cdr3_length: 13; cdr3_nt: TGTGCCAGCAGCCCGGGGGGAGGATCACCCCTCCACTTT; cdr3_aa: CASSPGGGSPLHF
v_call: TRBV30; j_call: TRBJ2-7; d_call: NA; clone_size: few; cdr3_length: 14; cdr3_nt: TGTGCCTGGAGTGTAGGCAGGGTGTCCTACGAGCAGTACTTC; cdr3_aa: CAWSVGRVSYEQYF
v_call: TRBV13; j_call: TRBJ2-3; d_call: NA; clone_size: NA; cdr3_length: 15; cdr3_nt: TGTGCCAGCAGCTTCCGCCGGGGGACCACAGATACGCAGTATTTT; cdr3_aa: CASSFRRGTTDTQYF
v_call: TRBV10-3; j_call: TRBJ2-1; d_call: NA; clone_size: NA; cdr3_length: 14; cdr3_nt: TGTGCTGCAGGGCAGGGGAGCTCCTACAATGAGCAGTTCTTC; cdr3_aa: CAAGQGSSYNEQFF
v_call: TRBV25-1; j_call: TRBJ1-2; d_call: NA; clone_size: NA; cdr3_length: 15; cdr3_nt: TGTGCCAGCAGTGAGTTCGTCGCCCCGATCTATGGCTACACCTTC; cdr3_aa: CASSEFVAPIYGYTF
v_call: TRBV10-2; j_call: TRBJ1-2; d_call: NA; clone_size: NA; cdr3_length: 12; cdr3_nt: TGCGCCAGCGGGGTTGCGAACTATGGCTACACCTTC; cdr3_aa: CASGVANYGYTF